Sequencing of this T cell receptor beta chain was carried out in a study of T cell responses to AZD1222 COVID-19 vaccine. Only in-frame clones appear in the TCRdb table, and some are missing; sequencing was by immunoSEQ multiplex PCR. In the table there are about 84,000 clones, nearly 90% of which are singletons. Trimming removed 3 bases from V and 2 bases from J, with 13 bases in between. The CDR3 length is 15 residues. Germline V gives CDR1 SGHVS, CDR2 FNYEAQ. Study outcomes and limitations: Repertoire sampling occurred only after the peak T cell response. There were mostly white British donors and more females than males, and clonal diversity was possibly underestimated. Two AZD1222 administrations were followed by greater Spike-specific TCR breadth and depth.

With regard to this clone: Its antigen is as yet unknown.

Sequences were derived from peripheral blood, sampled on day 0 of AZD1222 vaccination. The TCR was taken from an adult in good health. This chain uses TRBV7-6 with TRBJ2-5; no reliable D call. DNA of the CDR3: TGTGCCAGCAGCTTCGGCGTTGGGCCACAAGAGACCCAGTACTTC. Protein product: CASSFGVGPQETQYF. Variable domain in full (rest from reference TRBV7-6 and TRBJ2-5): GAGVSQSPRYKVTKRGQDVALRCDPISGHVSLYWYRQALGQGPEFLTYFNYEAQQDKSGLPNDRFSAERPEGSISTLTIQRTEQRDSAMYRCASSFGVGPQETQYFGPGTRLLVL.